The 14 T cell receptor beta chains below come from one sample, sequenced in a study of regulatory T cells in long-lasting Graves disease (dated by TCRdb to about 2021). The method was multiplex PCR. For sequencing, an Illumina HiSeq 4000 was employed. TCR beta libraries were built with iRepertoire HTBI primers and Arm-PCR amplification of CDR3 regions. In-frame beta chains were kept once TCRdb had trimmed the public reads at Q25 with fastp and called clones with MiXCR. A single entry per CDR3 protein holds the most common genes and DNA from its merged rows. The sample has some 500,000 distinct CDR3 sequences on record, 15% to 20% of them singletons. The top ten hold roughly 25% of the sample. The time point label for this specimen denotes: newly diagnosed GD, antithyroid drugs for less than 3 months. For both TCR sequencing and RNA sequencing, RNA was extracted from PBMCs using TRIzol. These data were also filed under a second study, of T cells in Graves' hyperthyroidism and ophthalmopathy.

Sample: peripheral blood mononuclear cells (PBMCs), taken at new diagnosis, from a patient treated with antithyroid drugs. Receptors were obtained from a woman aged 35-65 years with Graves disease. Donor details come from another sample of the same person, matched by shared clones.

This clonotype was recorded many times. V and J are TRBV2 and TRBJ2-2; possibly TRBD2 for D (7 bases). Trimming left V 7 bases short and J 4 bases short, with 16 bases between. Per the germline V gene, CDR1 is SNHLY and CDR2 is FYNNEI. The CDR3 is 15 amino acids. CDR3 DNA sequence: TGTGCCAGCACCGGGGGGCCGTATCGCACCGGGGAGCTGTTTTTT. Residues: CASTGGPYRTGELFF.

This clonotype was counted ten times or more. V and J are TRBV12-3 or TRBV12-4 and TRBJ1-4; possible D gene TRBD1, 6 bases. Trimming took 6 bases from V and 4 from J, leaving 15 bases between them. The CDR3 loop spans 15 amino acids. CDR3 coding DNA: TGTGCCAGCAGCCCCATGACAGGAAATAATGAAAAACTGTTTTTT. Residues: CASSPMTGNNEKLFF.

A word on this clonotype: Since a much larger clone is just one base distant, this may be a read error. The V call is TRBV28, the J call TRBJ2-7; 9 positions agree with TRBD2. Germline lookup yields CDR1 MDHEN and CDR2 SYDVKM. The CDR3 spans 15 residues. V gave up 8 bases and J gave up 3 bases; unmatched junction bases: 11. CDR3 region: CASGPAGGAGYEQYF. The DNA of the CDR3 is TGTGCCAGCGGCCCCGCGGGAGGGGCCGGCTACGAGCAGTACTTC. The whole variable domain, filled in from reference TRBV28 and TRBJ2-7, reads DVKVTQSSRYLVKRTGEKVFLECVQDMDHENMFWYRQDPGLGLRLIYFSYDVKMKEKGDIPEGYSVSREKKERFSLILESASTNQTSMYLCASGPAGGAGYEQYFGPGTRLTVT.

This clonotype was counted ten times or more. The chain uses TRBV11-3 and TRBJ1-1; no clear D gene. Germline V gene data show CDR1 as SGHNT and CDR2 as YENEEA. Trimming pared 0 bases from V and 0 bases from J, leaving 11 bases between. The CDR3 sequence is 16 residues long. The CDR3 DNA is TGTGCCAGCAGCTTAGATCGGATAGAAATGAACACTGAAGCTTTCTTT. It encodes CASSLDRIEMNTEAFF. Full variable domain (outside the CDR3, taken from reference TRBV11-3 and TRBJ1-1): EAGVVQSPRYKIIEKKQPVAFWCNPISGHNTLYWYLQNLGQGPELLIRYENEEAVDDSQLPKDRFSAERLKGVDSTLKIQPAELGDSAVYLCASSLDRIEMNTEAFFGQGTRLTVV.

This clonotype came up a few times. The chain couples TRBV28 to TRBJ2-1, with 11 bases matching TRBD2. The CDR3 covers 14 residues. V gave up 1 base and J gave up 11 bases; unmatched junction bases: 4. CDR1 and CDR2 (germline): MDHEN, SYDVKM. CDR3 in DNA: TGTGCCAGCAGTTTATCGGGACTAGCGGAGAAGCAGTTCTTC. Translating it yields CASSLSGLAEKQFF.

Worth noting for this clonotype: A single base separates this from a much larger clone, so it may be a read error. This sequence joins TRBV11-2 and TRBJ1-2, with 12 positions matching TRBD1. Per the germline V gene, CDR1 is SGHAT and CDR2 is FQNNGV. The CDR3 length is 16 residues. CDR3 protein: CAGSRWGQGASEGYTF. CDR3 bases: TGTGCCGGCAGCCGATGGGGACAGGGGGCATCCGAGGGCTACACCTTC.

The chain recombines TRBV4-1 with TRBJ2-7; D unresolved. The germline CDR1 and CDR2 sequences are MGHRA and YSYEKL. The CDR3 extends over 13 amino acids. Trimming took 4 bases from V and 6 from J, leaving 13 bases between them. CDR3 protein: CASSRDPATEQYF. CDR3 coding DNA: TGCGCCAGCAGCCGCGACCCTGCCACCGAGCAGTACTTC.

This clonotype was counted ten times or more. V and J are TRBV3-1 and TRBJ2-7; TRBD1 matches at 7 bases. With 3 bases clipped from V and 3 bases from J, the junction kept 2 bases outside the gene matches. Germline V gene lookup returns CDR1 LGHDT and CDR2 YNNKEL (reference sequence). The length of the CDR3 is 13 residues. The CDR3: CASSQGQLYEQYF. Here the CDR3 DNA reads TGTGCCAGCAGCCAGGGACAGCTCTACGAGCAGTACTTC.

The chain is built from TRBV3-1 and TRBJ1-6; a possible D gene is TRBD1 (6 bases). The CDR3 has 16 residues. CDR1 and CDR2 (germline): LGHDT, YNNKEL (reference sequence). V dropped 4 bases and J dropped 11 bases, with 21 bases sitting between them. The CDR3 sequence: CASSPWEGHTQPPLHF. For the CDR3, the DNA is TGTGCCAGCAGCCCTTGGGAGGGACATACACAACCACCCCTCCACTTT.

This clonotype was detected only a few times. The genes are TRBV29-1 and TRBJ2-7; TRBD1 agrees at 7 bases. This CDR3 region has 12 residues. The germline CDR1 and CDR2 sequences are SQVTM and ANQGSEA. V lost 7 bases, J lost 2 bases, and 5 bases stayed unmatched. The CDR3, as DNA: TGCAGCGCCTCCGGGACAGCCTACGAGCAGTACTTC. Amino acids: CSASGTAYEQYF.

As regards this clonotype: One junction end disagrees with the germline gene, perhaps due to a read error. The V gene is TRBV20-1, the J gene TRBJ2-3; weak D call: TRBD2 (5 bases). Germline V gives CDR1 DFQATT, CDR2 SNEGSKA (reference sequence). This CDR3 comprises 15 residues. The CDR3 sequence: CSTRDHEGRADTQYF. The DNA of the CDR3 is TGCAGTACTAGAGATCATGAGGGTCGGGCAGATACGCAGTATTTT.

This sequence joins TRBV7-9 and TRBJ1-2; D gene ambiguous. The V gene's germline CDR1 is SEHNR and CDR2 FQNEAQ (reference sequence). Trimming stripped 1 base from V and 8 bases from J, with 8 bases between. This CDR3 has 12 amino acids. The CDR3 bases are TGTGCCAGCAGCTTAGAGGCCGGGGGCTACACCTTC. Translating it yields CASSLEAGGYTF.

The chain uses TRBV11-2 and TRBJ2-7; D perhaps matches TRBD2 (5 bases). V lost 5 bases, J lost 1 base, and 15 bases lay in between. CDR3 size: 15 residues. Germline V gives CDR1 SGHAT, CDR2 FQNNGV. The CDR3 sequence is CASSPDFGDSYEQYF. The DNA for the CDR3 is TGTGCCAGCAGCCCCGATTTCGGGGATTCCTACGAGCAGTACTTC.

The sample holds many counts of this clonotype. The chain joins TRBV7-2 to TRBJ1-1; weak D call: TRBD1 (5 bases). Germline assignment: CDR1 SGHTA and CDR2 FQGNSA. CDR3 size: 14 residues. V lost 3 bases, J lost 5 bases, and 13 bases lay in between. For the CDR3, the DNA is TGTGCCAGCAGCTTCGATGGGGGTAGTACTGAAGCTTTCTTT. It specifies CASSFDGGSTEAFF.